This T cell receptor beta chain was obtained from a study of monozygotic twins with inflammatory bowel disease. Findings and limits, study-wide: Distinguishing T cell subtypes was not possible. Repertoire similarity did not differ between concordant and discordant twins, possibly owing to limited power. Nothing supported a single strong signal or clonotype that was associated with IBD.

From its re-call of the 5' RACE reads, TCRdb lists each CDR3 protein once, without DNA. The sample includes around 140,000 distinct CDR3 sequences. The CDR3 sequence is 18 residues long. CDR1 MNHEY and CDR2 SVGEGT come from the germline V gene. To note about this clonotype: Its antigen is as yet unknown.

The rearrangement uses TRBV6-2 or TRBV6-3 and TRBJ2-2; TCRdb returns TRBD1, unconfirmable since there is no DNA. The sequencing input was blood. This sequence was found in a human donor with ulcerative colitis or Crohn's disease, or a healthy co-twin of an affected twin (not recorded which). CDR3 protein: CASKISLGGAGSTGELFF.